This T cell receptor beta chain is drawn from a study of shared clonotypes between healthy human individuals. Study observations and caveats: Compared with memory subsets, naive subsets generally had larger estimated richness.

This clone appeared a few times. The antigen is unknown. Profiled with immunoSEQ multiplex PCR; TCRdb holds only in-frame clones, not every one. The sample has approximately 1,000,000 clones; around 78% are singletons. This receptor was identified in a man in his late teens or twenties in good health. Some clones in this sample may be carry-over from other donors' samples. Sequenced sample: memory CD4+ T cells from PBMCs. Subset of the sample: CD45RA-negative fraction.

CDR3 sequence: CASGPGQGEETQYF. CDR3 coding DNA: TGTGCTAGTGGCCCGGGACAGGGGGAGGAGACCCAGTACTTC. The chain carries TRBV12-5 and TRBJ2-5; 11 positions agree with TRBD1. Germline trimming cut 6 bases from V and 5 bases from J; bases unmatched to any gene: 5. This CDR3 contains 14 residues. Germline CDR1 LGHNT, CDR2 FRNRAP. The full variable domain, its missing parts supplied by reference TRBV12-5 and TRBJ2-5, is DARVTQTPRHKVTEMGQEVTMRCQPILGHNTVFWYRQTMMQGLELLAYFRNRAPLDDSGMPKDRFSAEMPDATLATLKIQPSEPRDSAVYFCASGPGQGEETQYFGPGTRLLVL.